This T cell receptor (beta chain) was identified in a study of T cell responses to AZD1222 COVID-19 vaccine. Study-wide points: Close to half of spike-specific TCRs reportedly recognize unmutated variant regions. It should be noted that donors were predominantly white British and more often female, and clonal diversity was possibly underestimated.

In regard to this clone: The target antigen is unknown.

The V and J ends lost 5 bases and 4 bases respectively, with 25 bases between them. Germline CDR1 is SGHTS and CDR2 is YDEGEE. CDR3 size: 17 residues. Sequencing used immunoSEQ multiplex PCR; TCRdb keeps in-frame clones, though not all of them. This table has around 130,000 clones, 90% to 95% appearing once. The sequencing here drew on peripheral blood, taken on day 0 of AZD1222 vaccination. This rearrangement joins TRBV5-8 to TRBJ2-7; D gene uncertain. This TCR derives from an adult in good health. The CDR3 DNA follows: TGTGCCAGCAGTCACGCCGGGCCCAGCATTAACTCGTACGAGCAGTACTTC. Protein: CASSHAGPSINSYEQYF.